These 24 T cell receptor beta chains were all obtained from the same sample, sequenced in a study of chemoradiotherapy in HPV16-positive cancers. This table comes from immunoSEQ multiplex PCR, and its TCRdb copy is limited to in-frame clones, with some not included. The profile shows several thousand clones, about 80% of them singletons. The sample in question was tumor tissue, obtained from a patient who underwent chemoradiotherapy. These receptors were obtained from a human donor with HPV-associated anogenital cancer.

This rearrangement joins TRBV10-2 to TRBJ1-6, with unresolved D. The ends were cut back, 2 bases at V and 7 bases at J, with 6 bases in the middle. The CDR3 has 13 residues. In germline, CDR1 is WSHSY, CDR2 SAAADI. In nucleotides, the CDR3 is TGCGCCAGCAGTGAGGACGGCAATTCACCCCTCCACTTT. Its protein product is CASSEDGNSPLHF.

This chain's CDR3 is CASSQPGLAYTQYF. The CDR3 nucleotides read TGTGCCAGCAGCCAACCGGGACTAGCGTACACCCAGTACTTC. V and J are TRBV6-5 and TRBJ2-5, with 10 bases identical to TRBD2. The germline gives CDR1 MNHEY, CDR2 SVGAGI. This CDR3 contains 14 residues. V shed 6 bases and J 8 bases; nucleotides not matched to a gene: 9.

V usage is TRBV30 and J usage is TRBJ1-4, with 8 bases fitting TRBD1. The CDR3 is made up of 12 amino acids. Trimming took 3 bases from V and 10 from J; bases not matched to a gene: 4. Per the germline V gene, CDR1 is GTSNPN and CDR2 is SVGIG (reference sequence). The CDR3 protein is CAWSAQGAKLFF. The CDR3 coding sequence is TGTGCCTGGAGCGCCCAGGGGGCAAAACTGTTTTTT.

The chain couples TRBV10-3 to TRBJ1-1, with D hard to call. CDR3 length: 15 residues. From germline, CDR1 is ENHRY and CDR2 SYGVKD. Trimming pared 2 bases from V and 0 bases from J, leaving 10 bases between. The CDR3 DNA reads as TGTGCCATCAGTGAGATGGACGGATTGAACACTGAAGCTTTCTTT. It translates to CAISEMDGLNTEAFF.

V and J are TRBV30 and TRBJ2-7, with 8 bases that match TRBD1. Germline V CDR1 and CDR2: GTSNPN, SVGIG (reference sequence). V dropped 1 base and J dropped 4; count of bases not matched to a gene: 9. This CDR3 comprises 15 residues. The CDR3 sequence is CAWSGPGQALYEQYF. The CDR3 nucleotides read TGTGCCTGGAGTGGACCGGGACAGGCCCTTTACGAGCAGTACTTC.

The CDR3 coding sequence is TGCGCCAGCAGCCTTACCGGGGACAGGGAAATTAATGAGCAGTTCTTC. It is translated as CASSLTGDREINEQFF. The chain employs TRBV5-1 and TRBJ2-1; 9 bases align to TRBD1. The CDR3 contains 16 residues. V shed 4 bases and J 7 bases; nucleotides not matched to a gene: 12. The germline CDR1 and CDR2 sequences are SGHRS and YFSETQ.

This clone was seen a single time. The V gene is TRBV5-4, the J gene TRBJ1-2; tentative D call: TRBD1 (5 bases). Germline V lookup: CDR1 SGHNT, CDR2 YYREEE (reference sequence). Trimming removed 3 bases from V and 3 bases from J, with 15 bases in between. The CDR3 extends over 15 amino acids. As DNA, the CDR3 is TGTGCCAGCAGCTCCCCATTGACAGTTGACTATGGCTACACCTTC. It translates to CASSSPLTVDYGYTF.

CDR3 sequence: CASTRAGTGAGYTF. The CDR3 DNA is TGTGCCAGCACCCGAGCCGGGACAGGGGCTGGCTACACCTTC. The V and J genes are TRBV27 and TRBJ1-2; TRBD1 agrees at 10 bases. V lost 7 bases and J lost 7; bases outside the gene matches: 9. The CDR3 sequence is 14 residues long. Germline V gene data show CDR1 as MNHEY and CDR2 as SMNVEV (reference sequence).

The chain joins TRBV19 to TRBJ2-1, with 15 bases fitting TRBD2. The CDR3 length is 17 residues. Germline values: CDR1 LNHDA, CDR2 SQIVND (reference sequence). The V segment lost 6 bases and the J segment 5 bases; nucleotides outside the gene matches: 8. The CDR3 reads CASSRTSGGAFDNEQFF. CDR3 coding DNA: TGTGCCAGTAGCCGGACTAGCGGGGGGGCGTTTGACAATGAGCAGTTCTTC.

The chain recombines TRBV13 with TRBJ2-2; tentatively, D is TRBD1 or TRBD2 (5 bases each). The germline gives CDR1 PRHDT, CDR2 FYEKMQ (reference sequence). This CDR3 comprises 15 residues. Trimming shortened V by 5 bases and J by 0 bases, and 10 bases separated the two germline ends. CDR3 nucleotides: TGTGCCAGCAGCCCACGGGACGCGAACACCGGGGAGCTGTTTTTT. Its translation is CASSPRDANTGELFF. The variable domain in full, completed from reference TRBV13 and TRBJ2-2, reads AAGVIQSPRHLIKEKRETATLKCYPIPRHDTVYWYQQGPGQDPQFLISFYEKMQSDKGSIPDRFSAQQFSDYHSELNMSSLELGDSALYFCASSPRDANTGELFFGEGSRLTVL.

CDR3 region: CASSEDRWSNQPQHF. The CDR3 nucleotides are TGTGCCAGCAGCGAGGACAGGTGGAGCAATCAGCCCCAGCATTTT. V and J are TRBV6-1 and TRBJ1-5, with TRBD1 identical over 7 bases. The CDR3 is 15 amino acids. Germline assignment: CDR1 MNHNS and CDR2 SASEGT. The V segment lost 6 bases and the J segment 1 base; nucleotides outside the gene matches: 6.

The chain has TRBV7-3 and TRBJ2-1; 7 bases agree with TRBD2. The CDR3 contains 13 residues. J gave up 9 bases and V 2 bases, and 4 bases lay outside the gene matches. CDR1 and CDR2 (germline): SGHTA, FQGTGA. In DNA form, the CDR3 reads TGTGCCAGCAGCTTAGGGGAGGGGCGTGAGCAGTTCTTC. Encoded protein: CASSLGEGREQFF.

The chain has TRBV5-5 and TRBJ1-5; D possibly corresponds to TRBD1 (6 bases). CDR1 and CDR2 (germline): SGHKS, YYEKEE (reference sequence). V shed 0 bases and J shed 7 bases, with 11 bases lying between them. The CDR3 runs 14 residues. The CDR3 DNA reads TGTGCCAGCAGCTTGGAAGGGGGGGGGCAGCCCCAGCATTTT. This gives the protein CASSLEGGGQPQHF.

The chain recombines TRBV5-1 with TRBJ2-3; a weak D match, TRBD2 (6 bases). The V gene's germline CDR1 is SGHRS and CDR2 YFSETQ. Trimming stripped 4 bases from V and 5 bases from J, with 20 bases between. This CDR3 has 16 residues. In nucleotides, the CDR3 is TGCGCCAGCAGCCCAGGACTAACGGGAGTTGTAGATACGCAGTATTTT. This sequence encodes CASSPGLTGVVDTQYF.

The V gene is TRBV5-1, the J gene TRBJ1-1; no clear D. The CDR3 has 16 residues. Per the germline V gene, CDR1 is SGHRS and CDR2 is YFSETQ. V was clipped by 4 bases and J by 1 base, with 17 bases between them. CDR3 sequence reads: CASSPPRAWGNTEAFF. The CDR3 bases are TGCGCCAGCAGCCCTCCCCGGGCATGGGGGAACACTGAAGCTTTCTTT.

The gene calls are TRBV28 and TRBJ1-2; D uncertain. The germline V gene encodes CDR1 MDHEN and CDR2 SYDVKM. The CDR3 runs to 14 residues. V lost 5 bases, J lost 4 bases, and 14 bases lay in between. The CDR3 loop is CASSLELPTYGYTF. The CDR3 DNA reads as TGTGCCAGCAGTCTGGAGCTACCGACCTATGGCTACACCTTC.

The gene calls are TRBV23-1 and TRBJ1-1; D uncertain. TRBV23-1 belongs to the ORF category, with a function that is uncertain. With 2 bases removed from V and 10 bases from J, the gap between germline ends came to 11 bases. This CDR3 region has 12 residues. Here the CDR3 DNA reads TGCGCCAGCAGTCAACGGCTTTGCCCAGCTTTCTTT. Amino acid sequence: CASSQRLCPAFF.

The chain has TRBV2 and TRBJ1-2; TRBD1 agrees at 9 bases. V was pared by 7 bases and J by 5 bases, with 8 bases of the junction left unmatched. The germline V gene encodes CDR1 SNHLY and CDR2 FYNNEI. The CDR3 runs to 14 residues. The CDR3 nucleotides are TGTGCCAGCATGGGACAGGGACGGGGGTATGGCTACACCTTC. Translating it yields CASMGQGRGYGYTF.

This clone was seen more than once but under ten times. This rearrangement joins TRBV6-1 to TRBJ2-6; 9 bases align to TRBD2. The germline V gene encodes CDR1 MNHNS and CDR2 SASEGT. V shed 2 bases and J 3 bases; nucleotides not matched to a gene: 2. This CDR3 has 16 amino acids. This chain's CDR3 is CASSEFSGSGANVLTF. CDR3 DNA: TGTGCCAGCAGTGAATTTAGCGGGAGTGGGGCCAACGTCCTGACTTTC.

The chain carries TRBV10-1 and TRBJ1-6, with a possible D match to TRBD1 (5 bases). Germline lookup yields CDR1 WNHNN and CDR2 SYGVQD (reference sequence). The CDR3 runs 14 residues. Trimming cost V 5 bases and J 6 bases, with 11 bases left between them. The CDR3 is CASSPQGGNSPLHF. The CDR3, as DNA: TGCGCCAGCAGTCCTCAGGGTGGTAATTCACCCCTCCACTTT.

In DNA, the CDR3 is TGTGCCAGCAGTGACGTTTGGAAGACCCAGTACTTC. Translation gives CASSDVWKTQYF. The chain joins TRBV6-4 to TRBJ2-5; unclear D gene. The V and J ends lost 2 bases and 6 bases respectively, with 7 bases between them. Germline assignment: CDR1 MRHNA and CDR2 SNTAGT. CDR3 length equals 12 residues.

This sequence joins TRBV7-9 and TRBJ1-6; D gene uncertain. Germline CDR1 and CDR2: SEHNR and FQNEAQ (reference sequence). The V end lost 8 bases, the J end lost 7 bases, and 9 bases lay between the germline ends. The CDR3 is 12 amino acids. CDR3 protein: CASEGLNSPLHF. The CDR3 bases are TGTGCCAGCGAGGGCCTAAATTCACCCCTCCACTTT.

The J gene is TRBJ1-2, the V gene TRBV19; 8 positions agree with TRBD1. The CDR3 sequence is 14 residues long. Germline CDR1 LNHDA, CDR2 SQIVND (reference sequence). V shed 3 bases, J shed 4 bases, and the junction held 4 bases outside the gene matches. CDR3 in amino acids: CASSMGQVAYGYTF. CDR3 nucleotide sequence: TGTGCCAGTAGTATGGGACAGGTCGCCTATGGCTACACCTTC.

Only a few counts were recorded for this clone. The genes are TRBV7-9 and TRBJ1-2; a weak D match, TRBD1 (6 bases). CDR1 is SEHNR, CDR2 FQNEAQ, per germline (reference sequence). The CDR3 is made up of 14 amino acids. Trimming shortened V by 5 bases and J by 3 bases, and 13 bases separated the two germline ends. CDR3 sequence (DNA): TGTGCCAGCAGCCCACAGGGCGGGGACTATGGCTACACCTTC. This codes for CASSPQGGDYGYTF.